This T cell receptor beta chain was identified during a study of OX40 agonist ivuxolimab in advanced cancers. Study in general: Patients achieving partial responses numbered three: one hepatocellular carcinoma case and two cutaneous melanoma cases.

V lost 7 bases, J lost 5 bases, and 4 bases stayed unmatched. CDR3 size: 13 residues. Germline V gives CDR1 SNHLY, CDR2 FYNNEI. Blood got drawn at baseline, again on cycle 4 day 1, and then on cycle 7 day 1. Clones were sequenced by immunoSEQ multiplex PCR, and TCRdb holds only the in-frame ones, with some missing. This sample has tens of thousands of clones, with 70% to 85% found just once. Of note for this clone: Antigen specificity is unknown.

Study outcomes and limitations: Expanded clones belonging to CD8+ T cells outnumbered, on average, those of CD4+.

The input for sequencing was CD4+ or CD8+ T cells sorted from blood, taken in a trial of the OX40 agonist ivuxolimab. The rearrangement joins TRBV2 to TRBJ2-7, with 11 bases aligning to TRBD1. This TCR derives from an adult with an advanced solid tumor such as melanoma, head and neck, liver or kidney cancer. CDR3 nucleotides: TGTGCCAGCAACGGACAGGGGGCCGACGAGCAGTACTTC. Protein sequence: CASNGQGADEQYF.